This T cell receptor (beta chain) was documented in a study of blood T cell repertoires in COVID-19. Study-level background: Samples taken during acute and convalescent COVID-19 were collected in the United States, Italy and Spain. T cells, B-cell-depleted T cells, or PBMCs supplied cDNA or gDNA.

Followed longitudinally, the Seattle patients had been enrolled during active infection. This CDR3 is 13 amino acids long. Trimming took 4 bases from V and 12 from J, leaving 17 bases between them. Germline CDR1 is SGHNT and CDR2 is YYREEE (reference sequence). Authors' processing steps: How many nucleated cells were present was estimated from reference gene primer amplification. Here immunoSEQ multiplex PCR was the method, and the copy in TCRdb shows in-frame clones only, minus some. D and trimming come from the DNA, and the V and J calls and clone size come from that table. The sample yields about 300,000 clones, around 89% seen once.

The chain uses TRBV5-4 and TRBJ2-1; a possible D gene is TRBD2 (6 bases). The material sequenced was peripheral blood. This TCR was recovered from a woman between 50 and 59 years old with COVID-19, enrolled during active disease. The CDR3 loop reads CASSLGLEKWQFF. The CDR3 DNA is TGTGCCAGCAGCCTGGGACTCGAAAAGTGGCAGTTCTTC. The variable domain in full, with the rest retrieved from reference TRBV5-4 and TRBJ2-1, is ETGVTQSPTHLIKTRGQQVTLRCSSQSGHNTVSWYQQALGQGPQFIFQYYREEENGRGNFPPRFSGLQFPNYSSELNVNALELDDSALYLCASSLGLEKWQFFGPGTRLTVL.